The 16 T cell receptor beta chains below come from one sample, sequenced in a study of blood T cell repertoires in COVID-19. Produced via immunoSEQ multiplex PCR; TCRdb's table is partial and in-frame only. The sample yields hundreds of thousands of clones, about nine tenths seen once. The material sequenced was peripheral blood. These receptors were collected from a woman in her sixties or seventies with COVID-19, enrolled during active disease.

This clone was detected only once. The gene calls are TRBV3-1 (or the pseudogene TRBV3-2) and TRBJ1-2, with D maybe TRBD1 (6 bases). Germline V gives CDR1 LGHDT, CDR2 YNNKEL (reference sequence). V shed 3 bases and J shed 8 bases, with 22 bases lying between them. CDR3 length: 16 amino acids. Here the CDR3 reads CASSHLSTTGREGYTF. The DNA for the CDR3 is TGTGCCAGCAGCCACCTTTCCACTACAGGGAGGGAGGGCTACACCTTC.

The chain links TRBV9 to TRBJ1-1; D unclear. The CDR3 is 16 residues long. Deletions cut 2 bases from V and 0 bases from J, with 14 bases between. Germline CDR1 is SGDLS and CDR2 is YYNGEE. The chain's CDR3 is CASSVGQSFMNTEAFF. In DNA form, the CDR3 reads TGTGCCAGCAGCGTGGGCCAATCCTTCATGAACACTGAAGCTTTCTTT.

The chain couples TRBV19 to TRBJ1-2, with 8 bases matching TRBD1. Germline CDR1 LNHDA, CDR2 SQIVND (reference sequence). J gave up 8 bases and V 5 bases, and 16 bases lay outside the gene matches. CDR3 length: 16 amino acids. The CDR3 region is CASSGGQAGAPGGYTF. Here the CDR3 DNA reads TGTGCCAGTAGTGGGGGACAGGCCGGAGCCCCCGGAGGCTACACCTTC.

V and J are TRBV28 and TRBJ2-7, with 8 bases aligning to TRBD2. Unmatched junction bases numbered 7, after V lost 6 bases and J lost 3 bases. CDR3 size: 14 residues. Germline lookup yields CDR1 MDHEN and CDR2 SYDVKM. CDR3 nucleotide sequence: TGTGCCAGCAGAACCCACGGGACTAGCTACGAGCAGTACTTC. Protein product: CASRTHGTSYEQYF.

The J gene is TRBJ2-2, the V gene TRBV28, with TRBD2 as a possible D gene (5 bases). CDR3 length: 14 residues. Per the germline V gene, CDR1 is MDHEN and CDR2 is SYDVKM. V shed 4 bases and J shed 5 bases, with 11 bases lying between them. CDR3 in amino acids: CASSWASLTGELFF. The CDR3 region has the DNA TGTGCCAGCAGTTGGGCTAGCCTAACCGGGGAGCTGTTTTTT.

The CDR3 sequence: CASSLKRTGTYGYTF. The DNA of the CDR3 is TGTGCCAGCAGCTTAAAGAGGACAGGGACCTATGGCTACACCTTC. V is TRBV7-2 and J is TRBJ1-2, with 8 bases fitting TRBD1. Per germline, CDR1 SGHTA and CDR2 FQGNSA. CDR3 length: 15 residues. With V trimmed by 2 bases and J by 4 bases, 6 bases remained unmatched.

V usage is TRBV18 and J usage is TRBJ2-5; D perhaps matches TRBD1 (6 bases). V lost 6 bases to trimming and J lost 5 bases, with 19 bases between them. The CDR3 totals 15 residues. Germline CDR1 KGHSH, CDR2 LQKENI. CDR3 region: CASSSWDKEGETQYF. The CDR3 coding sequence is TGTGCCAGCTCGTCCTGGGACAAGGAAGGGGAGACCCAGTACTTC.

The table lists this clone with a count of one. The rearrangement links TRBV5-1 to TRBJ2-3; D call uncertain. The CDR3 is made up of 11 amino acids. Trimming left V 5 bases short and J 3 bases short, with 4 bases between. Per germline, CDR1 SGHRS and CDR2 YFSETQ. CDR3 region: CASRTTDTQYF. Written as DNA, the CDR3 is TGCGCCAGCAGGACTACAGATACGCAGTATTTT.

The gene calls are TRBV3-1 (or the pseudogene TRBV3-2) and TRBJ1-1; D is perhaps TRBD1 (5 bases). V lost 4 bases to trimming and J lost 5 bases, with 11 bases between them. In germline, CDR1 is LGHDT, CDR2 YNNKEL (reference sequence). The CDR3 extends over 13 amino acids. The CDR3 DNA sequence: TGTGCCAGCAGCCTGGGCCGGGGGACTGAAGCTTTCTTT. Amino acid sequence: CASSLGRGTEAFF.

Details on this clone: Other DNA sequences in this sample translate to the same CDR3. This sequence joins TRBV27 and TRBJ2-7, with 8 bases matching TRBD1. CDR1 MNHEY and CDR2 SMNVEV come from the germline V gene (reference sequence). The CDR3 length is 14 residues. Unmatched junction bases numbered 8, after V lost 3 bases and J lost 7 bases. The CDR3: CASSFGQGAREQYF. CDR3 coding DNA: TGTGCCAGCAGTTTTGGTCAGGGGGCGCGGGAGCAGTACTTC.

The sample holds a few counts of this clone. The chain couples TRBV3-1 (or the pseudogene TRBV3-2) to TRBJ1-3; 8 nucleotides agree with TRBD1. This CDR3 has 15 amino acids. V gave up 8 bases and J gave up 4 bases; unmatched junction bases: 10. The germline V gene has CDR1 LGHDT and CDR2 YNNKEL (reference sequence). The CDR3 DNA reads TGTGCCAGCCAAATCTCCAGGGGGCGCGGAAACACCATATATTTT. Translating gives CASQISRGRGNTIYF.

This rearrangement joins TRBV5-8 to TRBJ1-3; possibly TRBD1 for D (6 bases). The CDR3 runs to 15 residues. Between the trimmed V and J ends, which lost 4 bases and 2 bases, there was a span of 13 bases. CDR1 is SGHTS and CDR2 is YDEGEE in the germline V gene. The CDR3 DNA sequence: TGTGCCAGCAGCCGCGGACAGAAACCTGGAAACACCATATATTTT. Its protein is CASSRGQKPGNTIYF. Drawing the rest from reference TRBV5-8 and TRBJ1-3, the complete variable domain is EAGVTQSPTHLIKTRGQQATLRCSPISGHTSVYWYQQALGLGLQFLLWYDEGEERNRGNFPPRFSGRQFPNYSSELNVNALELEDSALYLCASSRGQKPGNTIYFGEGSWLTVV.

In its sample, this clone was seen a few times. The rearrangement joins TRBV6-5 to TRBJ1-2; 8 positions match TRBD1. CDR1 and CDR2 (germline): MNHEY, SVGAGI. This CDR3 contains 15 residues. Trimming at V came to 5 bases and at J to 5 bases, leaving 10 bases not matched to a gene. The CDR3 here is CASSPDRVGFYGYTF. In DNA form, the CDR3 reads TGTGCCAGCAGTCCGGACAGGGTAGGGTTTTATGGCTACACCTTC.

A single count supports this clone. The V and J genes are TRBV2 and TRBJ1-2, with 7 bases identical to TRBD1. With 5 bases clipped from V and 4 bases from J, the junction kept 4 bases outside the gene matches. Germline lookup yields CDR1 SNHLY and CDR2 FYNNEI. The CDR3 sequence is 13 residues long. In nucleotides, the CDR3 is TGTGCCAGCAGTCGACAGGGTACCTATGGCTACACCTTC. Protein: CASSRQGTYGYTF.

This chain uses TRBV9 with TRBJ1-6; D is possibly TRBD1 (6 bases). Between the trimmed V and J ends, which lost 0 bases and 7 bases, there was a span of 11 bases. The CDR3 consists of 15 residues. The germline V gene has CDR1 SGDLS and CDR2 YYNGEE. CDR3 sequence: CASSVEQGGNSPLHF. The CDR3 DNA reads as TGTGCCAGCAGCGTAGAACAGGGTGGGAATTCACCCCTCCACTTT.

The rearrangement links TRBV6-5 to TRBJ1-1; TRBD1 aligns across 7 bases. From germline, CDR1 is MNHEY and CDR2 SVGAGI. Trimming at V came to 7 bases and at J to 7 bases, leaving 9 bases not matched to a gene. This CDR3 contains 13 residues. The CDR3 region has the DNA TGTGCCAGCACCCGACAGGGTTCGGGTGAAGCTTTCTTT. Its protein is CASTRQGSGEAFF.